This TCR beta chain was profiled in a study of tumor and adjacent non-tumor tissue in lung cancer. The overall study: Patients comprised 12 adenocarcinoma, a couple of squamous cell carcinoma and 1 small cell lung cancer. Patients were aged roughly 30 to 76, 10 men and about 5 women, stage I to III. Findings and limits, study-wide: Tumor repertoires had a smaller top 100 clone share than normal lung.

RNA was extracted from bulk tissue without any cell sorting. This non-tumor lung sample came from over 3 cm beyond the tumor edge. The CDR3 loop spans 16 amino acids. CDR1 is MGHRA and CDR2 is YSYEKL in the germline V gene. As for this clonotype: Its antigen is not identified. Its ends do not fully match the called genes, so a read error is possible.

A modified ARM-PCR protocol with three rounds of nested PCR amplified TCRbeta. TCRdb re-analysed the multiplex PCR reads in MiXCR, keeping a single row per CDR3 protein. The sample lists some 80,000 distinct CDR3 sequences, 76% seen once, with almost 40% in the top ten. Sequencing input: distant non-tumor lung tissue. The TCR was taken from a man aged 65 to 79 with non-small cell lung cancer. The chain couples TRBV4-1 to TRBJ2-7, with 11 nucleotides matching TRBD2. CDR3: CASSWTLAGERDDQYF. Here the CDR3 DNA reads TGCGCCAGCAGCTGGACACTAGCGGGAGAGAGGGACGATCAGTACTTC.